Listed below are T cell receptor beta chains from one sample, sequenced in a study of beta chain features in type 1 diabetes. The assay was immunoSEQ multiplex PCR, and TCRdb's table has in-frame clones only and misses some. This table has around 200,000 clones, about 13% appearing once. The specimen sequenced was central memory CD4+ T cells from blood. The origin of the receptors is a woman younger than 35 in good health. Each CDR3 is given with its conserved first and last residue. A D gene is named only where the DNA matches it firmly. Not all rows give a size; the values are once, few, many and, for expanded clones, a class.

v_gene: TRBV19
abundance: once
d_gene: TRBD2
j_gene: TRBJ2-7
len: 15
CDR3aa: CASSVSGTLSYEQYF
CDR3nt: TGTGCCAGTAGTGTTAGCGGGACTCTATCCTACGAGCAGTACTTC

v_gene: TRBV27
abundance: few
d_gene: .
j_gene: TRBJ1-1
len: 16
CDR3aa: CASSLSLTRGSTEAFF
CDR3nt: TGTGCCAGCAGTTTAAGTCTAACTCGGGGGAGCACTGAAGCTTTCTTT

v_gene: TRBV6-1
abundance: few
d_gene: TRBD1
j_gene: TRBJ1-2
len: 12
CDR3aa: CASRQGTYGYTF
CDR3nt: TGTGCCAGCAGACAGGGGACCTATGGCTACACCTTC

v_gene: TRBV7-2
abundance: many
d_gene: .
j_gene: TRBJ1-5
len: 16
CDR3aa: CASRLASGGSNQPQHF
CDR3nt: TGTGCCAGCAGGTTGGCTAGCGGGGGTAGCAATCAGCCCCAGCATTTT

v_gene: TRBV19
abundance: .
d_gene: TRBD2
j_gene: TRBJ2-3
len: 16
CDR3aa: CASSISGRASADTQYF
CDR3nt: TGTGCCAGTAGTATTAGCGGGAGGGCTTCCGCAGATACGCAGTATTTT

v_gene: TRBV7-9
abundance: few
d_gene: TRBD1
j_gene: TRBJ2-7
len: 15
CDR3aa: CASSLVGDRDHEQYF
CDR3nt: TGTGCCAGCAGCTTGGTTGGAGACAGGGACCACGAGCAGTACTTC

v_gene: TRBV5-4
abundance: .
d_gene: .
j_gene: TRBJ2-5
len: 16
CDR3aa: CASSQRFSGAQETQYF
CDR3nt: TGTGCCAGCAGCCAGAGATTTAGCGGAGCCCAAGAGACCCAGTACTTC

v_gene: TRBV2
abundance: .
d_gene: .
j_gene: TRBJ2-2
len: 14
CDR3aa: CASSAFRNTGELFF
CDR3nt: TGTGCCAGCAGTGCTTTTAGGAACACCGGGGAGCTGTTTTTT

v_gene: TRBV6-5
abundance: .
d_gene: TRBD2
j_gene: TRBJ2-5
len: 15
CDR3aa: CASRGSGRAGETQYF
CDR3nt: TGTGCCAGCAGAGGTAGCGGGAGGGCCGGGGAGACCCAGTACTTC

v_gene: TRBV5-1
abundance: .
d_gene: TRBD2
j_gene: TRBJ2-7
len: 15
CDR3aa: CASSLVGGSRNEQYF
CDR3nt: TGCGCCAGCAGCTTGGTGGGCGGGAGTCGGAACGAGCAGTACTTC

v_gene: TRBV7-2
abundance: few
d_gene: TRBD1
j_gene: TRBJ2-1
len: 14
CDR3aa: CASSWGDRGLEQFF
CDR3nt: TGTGCCAGCAGCTGGGGGGACAGGGGGCTTGAGCAGTTCTTC

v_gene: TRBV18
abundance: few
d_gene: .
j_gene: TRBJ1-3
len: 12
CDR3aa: CASSPSSDTIYF
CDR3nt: TGTGCCAGCTCACCATCCTCCGACACCATATATTTT

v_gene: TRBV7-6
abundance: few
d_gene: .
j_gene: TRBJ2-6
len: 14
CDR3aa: CASSASSGANVLTF
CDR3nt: TGTGCCAGCAGCGCTAGCTCTGGGGCCAACGTCCTGACTTTC

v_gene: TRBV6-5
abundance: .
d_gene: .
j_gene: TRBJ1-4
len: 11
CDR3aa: CASSQGGKLFF
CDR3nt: TGTGCCAGCAGCCAAGGAGGAAAACTGTTTTTT

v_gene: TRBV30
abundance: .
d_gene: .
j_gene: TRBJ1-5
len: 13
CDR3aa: CAGGGREGQPQHF
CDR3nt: TGTGCCGGGGGTGGGAGGGAAGGTCAGCCCCAGCATTTT

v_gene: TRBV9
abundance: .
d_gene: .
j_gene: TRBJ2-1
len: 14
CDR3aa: CASSAATLGHEQFF
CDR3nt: TGTGCCAGCAGCGCAGCGACCTTAGGCCATGAGCAGTTCTTC

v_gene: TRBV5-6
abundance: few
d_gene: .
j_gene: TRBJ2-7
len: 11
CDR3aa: CASSLQEEQYF
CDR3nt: TGTGCCAGCAGCTTACAGGAGGAGCAGTACTTC

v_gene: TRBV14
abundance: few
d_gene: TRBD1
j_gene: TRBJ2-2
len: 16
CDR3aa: CASSQERTGNTGELFF
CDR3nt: TGTGCCAGCAGCCAAGAGAGGACAGGGAACACCGGGGAGCTGTTTTTT

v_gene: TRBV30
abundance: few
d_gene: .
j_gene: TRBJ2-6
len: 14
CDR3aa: CACSRFSGANVLTF
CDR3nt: TGTGCCTGTTCCAGATTCTCTGGGGCCAACGTCCTGACTTTC

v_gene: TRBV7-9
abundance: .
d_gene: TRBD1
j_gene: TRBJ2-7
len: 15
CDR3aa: CASSLVLQGEREQYF
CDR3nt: TGTGCCAGCAGCTTAGTCTTACAGGGGGAAAGGGAGCAGTACTTC

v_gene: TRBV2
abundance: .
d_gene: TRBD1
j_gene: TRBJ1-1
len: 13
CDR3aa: CASSPDRGTEAFF
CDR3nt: TGTGCCAGCAGTCCCGACAGGGGCACTGAAGCTTTCTTT

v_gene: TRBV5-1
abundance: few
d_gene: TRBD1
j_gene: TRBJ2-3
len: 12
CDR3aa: CASTQGADTQYF
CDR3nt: TGCGCCAGCACCCAGGGGGCAGATACGCAGTATTTT

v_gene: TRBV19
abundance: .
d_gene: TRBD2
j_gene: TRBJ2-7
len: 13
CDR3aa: CASSGTSGREQYF
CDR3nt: TGTGCCAGTAGTGGAACTAGCGGGCGCGAGCAGTACTTC

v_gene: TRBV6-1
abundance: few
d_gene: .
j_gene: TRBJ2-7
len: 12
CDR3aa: CASVDYRYEQYF
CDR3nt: TGTGCCAGCGTTGACTATCGCTACGAGCAGTACTTC

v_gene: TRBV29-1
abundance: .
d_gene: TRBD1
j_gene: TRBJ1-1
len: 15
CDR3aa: CSVEGLTGSFTEAFF
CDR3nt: TGCAGCGTTGAGGGGCTGACAGGGAGTTTCACTGAAGCTTTCTTT

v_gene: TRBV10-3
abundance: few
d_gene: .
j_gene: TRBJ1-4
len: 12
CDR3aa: CASSGGKEKLFF
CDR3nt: TGTGCCAGCAGCGGAGGGAAGGAAAAACTGTTTTTT

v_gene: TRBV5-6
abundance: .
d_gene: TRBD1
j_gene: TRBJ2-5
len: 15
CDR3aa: CASSLMTGAPETQYF
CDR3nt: TGTGCCAGCAGCTTAATGACAGGGGCTCCAGAGACCCAGTACTTC

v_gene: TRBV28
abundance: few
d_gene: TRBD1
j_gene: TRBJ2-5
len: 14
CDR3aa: CASRETGAGETQYF
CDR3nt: TGTGCCAGCAGGGAAACAGGGGCAGGGGAGACCCAGTACTTC

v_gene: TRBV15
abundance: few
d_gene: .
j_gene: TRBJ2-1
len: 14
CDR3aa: CATSTLGAYNEQFF
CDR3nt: TGTGCCACCAGCACTCTAGGGGCCTACAATGAGCAGTTCTTC

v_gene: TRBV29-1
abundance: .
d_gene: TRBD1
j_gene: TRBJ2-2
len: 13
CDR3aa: CSVRQGNTGELFF
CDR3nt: TGCAGCGTTAGACAGGGTAACACCGGGGAGCTGTTTTTT

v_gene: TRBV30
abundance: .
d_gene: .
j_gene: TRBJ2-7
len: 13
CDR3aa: CAWSVEISYEQYF
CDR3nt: TGTGCCTGGAGTGTAGAGATTTCCTACGAGCAGTACTTC

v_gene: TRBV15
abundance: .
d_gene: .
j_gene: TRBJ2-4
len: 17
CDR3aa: CATSRRDLGESKNIQYF
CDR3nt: TGTGCCACCAGCAGGCGGGACTTGGGGGAGTCCAAAAACATTCAGTACTTC

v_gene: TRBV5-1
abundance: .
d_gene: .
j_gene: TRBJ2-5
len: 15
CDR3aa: CASSLAAGAVETQYF
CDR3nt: TGCGCCAGCAGCTTGGCCGCAGGGGCGGTAGAGACCCAGTACTTC

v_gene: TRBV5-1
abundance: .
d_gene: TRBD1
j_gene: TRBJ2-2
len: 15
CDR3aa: CASSAGQGLGGELFF
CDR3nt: TGCGCCAGCAGCGCGGGACAGGGGTTAGGCGGGGAGCTGTTTTTT

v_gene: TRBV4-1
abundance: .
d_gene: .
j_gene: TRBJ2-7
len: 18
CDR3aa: CASSLSPYQGGGIHEQYF
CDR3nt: TGCGCCAGCAGCCTCTCCCCTTATCAGGGAGGAGGGATCCACGAGCAGTACTTC

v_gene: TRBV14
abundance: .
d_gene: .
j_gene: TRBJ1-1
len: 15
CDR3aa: CASSQRGRSNTEAFF
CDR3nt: TGTGCCAGCAGCCAACGCGGTCGATCCAACACTGAAGCTTTCTTT

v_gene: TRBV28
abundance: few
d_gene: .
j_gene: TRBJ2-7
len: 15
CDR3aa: CASAASGVVVNEQYF
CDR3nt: TGTGCCAGCGCCGCTTCAGGGGTGGTCGTAAACGAGCAGTACTTC

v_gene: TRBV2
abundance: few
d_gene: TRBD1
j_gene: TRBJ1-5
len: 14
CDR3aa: CASSRDRGNQPQHF
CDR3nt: TGTGCCAGCAGTAGGGACAGAGGCAATCAGCCCCAGCATTTT

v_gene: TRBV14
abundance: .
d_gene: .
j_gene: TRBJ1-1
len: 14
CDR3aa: CASSPWGPDSEAFF
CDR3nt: TGTGCCAGCAGCCCTTGGGGGCCGGACAGTGAAGCTTTCTTT

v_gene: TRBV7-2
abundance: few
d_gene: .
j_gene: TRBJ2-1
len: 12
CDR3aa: CASSWRHNEQFF
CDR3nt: TGTGCCAGCAGCTGGCGGCACAATGAGCAGTTCTTC

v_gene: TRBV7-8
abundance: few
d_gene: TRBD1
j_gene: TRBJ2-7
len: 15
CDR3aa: CASSARDRGIWEQYF
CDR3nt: TGTGCCAGCAGCGCCCGGGACAGGGGGATTTGGGAGCAGTACTTC

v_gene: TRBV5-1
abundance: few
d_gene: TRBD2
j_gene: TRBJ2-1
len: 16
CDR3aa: CASSLAGTSGSNEQFF
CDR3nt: TGCGCCAGCAGCTTGGCCGGGACTAGCGGGAGCAATGAGCAGTTCTTC

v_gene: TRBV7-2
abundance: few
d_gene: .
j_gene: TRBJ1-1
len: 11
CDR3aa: CASRSGGEAFF
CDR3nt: TGTGCCAGCAGGTCGGGGGGGGAAGCTTTCTTT